The entry that follows covers one TCR beta chain sequence. Its antigen is undetermined. The junction departs from the called germline gene at one end, perhaps through a read error. This entry belongs to a study of cytomegalovirus exposure and HLA in healthy donors. The primer mix had 60 Vbeta and 13 Jbeta primers. Sequenced by immunoSEQ multiplex PCR; TCRdb stores in-frame clones only, minus some. Here the sample spans more than 95,000 clones, approximately 80% being singletons. Broader study findings: Researchers counted roughly 150 TCR beta chains as cytomegalovirus-associated.

The donors, nominally healthy at sampling, likely had unrecorded immune exposures. Germline loops: CDR1 SGHRS, CDR2 YFSETQ. CDR3 size: 17 residues. This clonotype originated in a woman in her thirties in good health and CMV-seronegative. This chain uses TRBV5-1 with TRBJ2-7; possibly TRBD2 for D (7 bases). Material: PBMCs. In nucleotides, the CDR3 is TGCGCCAGCAGCTCCCGGGACATGGGGGGGCCCTCCTCCGAGCAGTACTTC. It encodes CASSSRDMGGPSSEQYF.